This passage covers 5 T cell receptor beta chains from one sample sequenced in a study of beta chain features in type 1 diabetes. No antigen is known for these receptors. Study-wide results and caveats: Within each of all four CD4+ subsets, Type 1 diabetes patients had TCRB CDR3s that were moderately but significantly shorter.

Reverse transcribing all isolated RNA meant expressed TCRB transcripts were sequenced. Sequenced by immunoSEQ multiplex PCR; TCRdb stores in-frame clones only, minus some. The sample has some 350,000 clones, about 13% seen once; the top ten hold about 0.016%. Sequenced: naive CD4+ T cells from blood. Receptors originate from a woman aged 18-30 years with type 1 diabetes.

The J gene is TRBJ2-7, the V gene TRBV7-3; 11 bases are a match to TRBD2. This CDR3 contains 15 residues. With V trimmed by 5 bases and J by 0 bases, 3 bases remained unmatched. Germline assignment: CDR1 SGHTA and CDR2 FQGTGA. The CDR3 sequence: CASSPTSGNSYEQYF. The DNA of the CDR3 is TGTGCCAGCAGCCCGACTAGCGGGAACTCCTACGAGCAGTACTTC.

The rearrangement links TRBV7-2 to TRBJ2-7, with 9 bases fitting TRBD1. The CDR3 is 15 residues long. Trimming removed 5 bases from V and 3 bases from J; junction bases left unmatched: 8. Germline CDR1 reads SGHTA; CDR2 reads FQGNSA. The CDR3 loop reads CASSRGQGGGYEQYF. In nucleotides, the CDR3 is TGTGCCAGCAGCCGGGGACAGGGTGGAGGCTACGAGCAGTACTTC.

This clone was observed a handful of times. The chain carries TRBV9 and TRBJ2-1, with 13 bases that match TRBD2. The germline V gene encodes CDR1 SGDLS and CDR2 YYNGEE. The CDR3 has 18 amino acids. The V and J ends lost 2 bases and 8 bases, in that order; junction bases with no gene match: 13. In DNA form, the CDR3 reads TGTGCCAGCAGCGTCGGGGGACTAGCGGGATCCGTTTCCCATGAGCAGTTCTTC. It translates to CASSVGGLAGSVSHEQFF.

The chain combines TRBV19 with TRBJ2-5, with D perhaps TRBD2 (6 bases). Germline values: CDR1 LNHDA, CDR2 SQIVND (reference sequence). Trimming took 7 bases from V and 4 from J, leaving 16 bases between them. This CDR3 region has 14 residues. DNA of the CDR3: TGTGCCAGTACCTCGGGAGCCGCCGGAGAGACCCAGTACTTC. Encoded protein: CASTSGAAGETQYF.

The V and J genes are TRBV5-1 and TRBJ1-5, with 9 bases aligning to TRBD1. In germline, CDR1 is SGHRS, CDR2 YFSETQ. With V trimmed by 4 bases and J by 4 bases, 3 bases remained unmatched. This CDR3 contains 14 residues. CDR3 coding DNA: TGCGCCAGCAGCCTGGACAGGGGAAATCAGCCCCAGCATTTT. Its protein is CASSLDRGNQPQHF.